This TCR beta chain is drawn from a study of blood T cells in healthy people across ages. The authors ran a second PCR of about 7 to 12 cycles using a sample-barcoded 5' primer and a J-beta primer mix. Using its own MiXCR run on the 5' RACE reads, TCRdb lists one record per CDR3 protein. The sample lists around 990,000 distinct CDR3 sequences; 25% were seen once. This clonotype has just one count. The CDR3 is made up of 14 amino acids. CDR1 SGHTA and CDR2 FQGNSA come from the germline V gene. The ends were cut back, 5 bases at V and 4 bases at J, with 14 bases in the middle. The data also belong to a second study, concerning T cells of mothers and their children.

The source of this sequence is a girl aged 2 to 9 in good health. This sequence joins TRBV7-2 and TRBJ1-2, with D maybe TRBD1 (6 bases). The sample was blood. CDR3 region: CASSVQGLRYGYTF. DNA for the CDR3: TGTGCCAGCAGCGTACAGGGACTACGCTATGGCTACACCTTC.